The clone carrying this TCR beta chain was seen a handful of times. The sample comes from a study of tumor and adjacent non-tumor tissue in lung cancer. As for the study in general: The cohort had around twelve adenocarcinoma, 2 squamous cell and 1 small cell patients.

The template was RNA from unsorted bulk tissue. TCRbeta libraries were built with three rounds of nested PCR, modified from ARM-PCR. MiXCR, run by TCRdb on the multiplex PCR reads, gives a single entry per CDR3 protein. The sample has 85,000 to 100,000 distinct CDR3 sequences; less than 80% are singletons. In germline, CDR1 is MNHEY, CDR2 SVGAGI. The CDR3 has 12 residues. Trimming at V came to 6 bases and at J to 15 bases, leaving 9 bases not matched to a gene. Sample: lung tumor tissue. V usage is TRBV6-5 and J usage is TRBJ2-1; 9 bases line up with TRBD2. The source is a man aged 55 to 69 with non-small cell lung cancer. The CDR3 nucleotides read TGTGCCAGCAGCCCGGGACTAGCTCCTCCGTTCTTC. This gives the protein CASSPGLAPPFF.